A selection of T cell receptor beta chains follows, all from one sample in a study of cytomegalovirus exposure and HLA in healthy donors. The method was immunoSEQ multiplex PCR; TCRdb's version includes in-frame clones alone and lacks a portion of them. The table includes approximately 100,000 clones, 60% to 85% detected once. Source material: PBMCs. The receptors derive from a man between 60 and 70 years old in good health and CMV-seropositive. The CDR3 runs from the conserved cysteine through the conserved F or W. The D gene is left open where the match is weak. Part of the rows lack a size; the others show once, few, many or a class for expanded clones.

>TRBJ2-7|TRBV7-6|NA|NA
CASSPGTLYEQYF
TGTGCCAGCAGTCCCGGGACACTCTACGAGCAGTACTTC
>TRBJ2-2|TRBV4-1|NA|TRBD2
CASSQDRDRGLAGAIGELFF
TGCGCCAGCAGCCAAGACCGGGACAGAGGACTAGCGGGGGCGATCGGGGAGCTGTTTTTT
>TRBJ2-1|TRBV6-4|NA|NA
CASSEMQGSNNEQFF
TGTGCCAGCAGTGAGATGCAGGGATCCAACAATGAGCAGTTCTTC
>TRBJ2-1|TRBV7-9|NA|NA
CASSLGHGAYNEQFF
TGTGCCAGCAGCTTAGGCCATGGGGCGTACAATGAGCAGTTCTTC
>TRBJ1-1|TRBV5-4|few|NA
CASSSRRGGPQNTEAFF
TGTGCCAGCAGCTCCAGACGCGGGGGGCCCCAGAACACTGAAGCTTTCTTT
>TRBJ2-1|TRBV18|NA|TRBD1
CASSPGQGVGEQFF
TGTGCCAGTTCTCCGGGACAGGGGGTTGGTGAGCAGTTCTTC
>TRBJ2-3|TRBV5-1|NA|NA
CATSSHSGSTDTQYF
TGCGCCACCTCCTCCCATAGCGGAAGCACAGATACGCAGTATTTT
>TRBJ2-1|TRBV5-6|NA|TRBD2
CASSLELAGSNNEQFF
TGTGCCAGCAGCTTGGAACTAGCGGGGAGTAACAATGAGCAGTTCTTC
>TRBJ2-3|TRBV4-1|NA|NA
CASSPPRADTQYF
TGCGCCAGCAGCCCCCCTCGGGCAGATACGCAGTATTTT
>TRBJ1-1|TRBV5-1|NA|TRBD1
CASSLQGALTEAFF
TGCGCCAGCAGCTTGCAGGGGGCGCTTACTGAAGCTTTCTTT
>TRBJ2-3|TRBV18|NA|NA
CASSPSSGVDTQYF
TGTGCCAGCTCACCATCCTCAGGGGTAGATACGCAGTATTTT
>TRBJ1-2|TRBV7-8|NA|TRBD1
CASSSGQGEVYGYTF
TGTGCCAGCAGCTCGGGACAGGGGGAGGTTTATGGCTACACCTTC
>TRBJ2-5|TRBV18|NA|TRBD2
CASSQGLAGEETQYF
TGTGCCAGCTCACAGGGACTAGCGGGGGAAGAGACCCAGTACTTC
>TRBJ1-6|TRBV6-5|once|NA
CASGAPLHF
TGTGCCAGCGGAGCACCCCTCCACTTT
>TRBJ2-7|TRBV10-2|few|NA
CASSIQGPSQYF
TGCGCCAGCAGTATTCAGGGTCCATCGCAGTACTTC
>TRBJ1-2|TRBV5-4|NA|NA
CASSLQGGVGYTF
TGTGCCAGCAGCTTACAAGGGGGGGTTGGCTACACCTTC
>TRBJ1-5|TRBV9|NA|NA
CASSVGGQGQPQHF
TGTGCCAGCAGCGTCGGGGGGCAGGGTCAGCCCCAGCATTTT
>TRBJ2-7|TRBV6-5|NA|NA
CASSYSGAYEQYF
TGTGCCAGCAGTTACTCAGGGGCTTACGAGCAGTACTTC
>TRBJ1-3|TRBV6-5|NA|NA
CASSYSRTSSGNTIYF
TGTGCCAGCAGTTACTCGAGGACTTCCTCTGGAAACACCATATATTTT
>TRBJ1-2|TRBV28|NA|NA
CASTTPGNYGYTF
TGTGCCAGCACCACCCCAGGGAACTATGGCTACACCTTC
>TRBJ1-1|TRBV28|few|TRBD1
CASSSPGTVVTEAFF
TGTGCCAGCAGTTCCCCCGGGACAGTGGTGACTGAAGCTTTCTTT
>TRBJ1-2|TRBV6-4|NA|TRBD1
CASSPAGTGGGYTF
TGTGCCAGCAGCCCCGCCGGGACAGGGGGAGGCTACACCTTC
>TRBJ1-1|TRBV7-3|NA|NA
CASSSDRTGEAFF
TGTGCCAGCAGCTCCGACAGGACCGGTGAAGCTTTCTTT
>TRBJ1-5|TRBV15|NA|NA
CATSRQRKPSSNQPQHF
TGTGCCACCAGCAGACAACGCAAGCCTAGTAGCAATCAGCCCCAGCATTTT
>TRBJ2-3|TRBV28|NA|TRBD1
CASRDRDTDTQYF
TGTGCCAGCCGGGACAGGGACACAGATACGCAGTATTTT
>TRBJ2-3|TRBV10-2|few|NA
CASEGQEGGYTQYF
TGCGCCAGCGAAGGACAGGAGGGGGGTTATACGCAGTATTTT
>TRBJ2-7|TRBV2|NA|NA
CASRGRGSSYEQYF
TGTGCCAGCAGAGGCAGAGGGAGCTCCTACGAGCAGTACTTC
>TRBJ2-1|TRBV7-3|NA|NA
CASSLVGGPGNEQFF
TGTGCCAGCAGCTTGGTGGGGGGGCCGGGCAATGAGCAGTTCTTC
>TRBJ1-2|TRBV2|NA|NA
CASRITGNYGYTF
TGTGCCAGCAGGATTACAGGGAACTATGGCTACACCTTC
>TRBJ2-1|TRBV28|NA|NA
CASRIEKYQGNEQFF
TGTGCCAGCAGAATCGAAAAGTATCAGGGCAATGAGCAGTTCTTC
>TRBJ1-5|TRBV7-8|NA|TRBD1
CASSLARTGGTSNQPQHF
TGTGCCAGCAGCTTAGCTAGGACAGGGGGCACTTCCAATCAGCCCCAGCATTTT
>TRBJ2-1|TRBV9|NA|TRBD2
CASSVASGGAYANEQFF
TGTGCCAGCAGCGTAGCTAGCGGGGGGGCCTATGCGAATGAGCAGTTCTTC
>TRBJ2-2|TRBV13|NA|TRBD1
CASSFDRGPHANTGELFF
TGTGCCAGCAGCTTCGACAGGGGTCCCCACGCGAACACCGGGGAGCTGTTTTTT
>TRBJ2-6|TRBV5-1|NA|NA
CASSPWADSGANVLTF
TGCGCCAGCAGCCCCTGGGCCGACTCTGGGGCCAACGTCCTGACTTTC
>TRBJ2-5|TRBV7-2|NA|TRBD2
CASSFERGGLFVETQYF
TGTGCCAGCAGCTTCGAGCGGGGGGGCCTTTTTGTGGAGACCCAGTACTTC